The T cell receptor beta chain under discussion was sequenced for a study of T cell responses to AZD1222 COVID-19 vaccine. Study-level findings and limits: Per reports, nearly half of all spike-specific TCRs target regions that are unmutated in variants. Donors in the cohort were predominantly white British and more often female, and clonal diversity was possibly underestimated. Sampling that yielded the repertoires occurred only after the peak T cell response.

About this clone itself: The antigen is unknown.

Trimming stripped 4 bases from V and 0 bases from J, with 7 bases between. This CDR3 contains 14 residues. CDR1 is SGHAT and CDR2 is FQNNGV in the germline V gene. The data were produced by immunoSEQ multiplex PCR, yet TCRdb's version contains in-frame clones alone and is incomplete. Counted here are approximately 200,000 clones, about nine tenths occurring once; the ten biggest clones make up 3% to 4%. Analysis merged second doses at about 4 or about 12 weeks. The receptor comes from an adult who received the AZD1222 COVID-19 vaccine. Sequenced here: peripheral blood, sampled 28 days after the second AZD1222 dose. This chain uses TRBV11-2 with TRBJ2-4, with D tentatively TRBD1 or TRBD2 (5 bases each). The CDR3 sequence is CASSSGTAKNIQYF. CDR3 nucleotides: TGTGCCAGCAGCTCCGGGACAGCCAAAAACATTCAGTACTTC.